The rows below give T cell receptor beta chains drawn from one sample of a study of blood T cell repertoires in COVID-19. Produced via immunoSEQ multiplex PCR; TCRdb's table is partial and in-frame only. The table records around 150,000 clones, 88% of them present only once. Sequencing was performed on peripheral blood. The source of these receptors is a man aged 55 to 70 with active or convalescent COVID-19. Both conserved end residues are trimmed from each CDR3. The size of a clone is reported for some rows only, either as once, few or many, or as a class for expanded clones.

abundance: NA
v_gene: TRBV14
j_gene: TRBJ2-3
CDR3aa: ASSQDTSGTDTQY

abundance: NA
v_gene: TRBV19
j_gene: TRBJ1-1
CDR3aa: ASSIDWQGNTEAF

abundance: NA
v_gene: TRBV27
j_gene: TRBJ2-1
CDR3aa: ASSFGREINNEQF

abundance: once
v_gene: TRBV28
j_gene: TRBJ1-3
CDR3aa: ASSSPDPGDTIY

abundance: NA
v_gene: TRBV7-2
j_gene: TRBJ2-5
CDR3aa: ASSSQTGTTQETQY

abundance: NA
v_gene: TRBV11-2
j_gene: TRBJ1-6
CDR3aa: ASSSATGSYSPLH

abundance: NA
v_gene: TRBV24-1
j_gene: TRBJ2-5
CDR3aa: ATSDSSGTGLRETQY

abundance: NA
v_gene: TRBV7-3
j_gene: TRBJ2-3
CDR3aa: ASSLMGGTSPQY

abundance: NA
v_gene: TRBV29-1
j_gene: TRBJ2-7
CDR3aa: SVEGQGYEQY

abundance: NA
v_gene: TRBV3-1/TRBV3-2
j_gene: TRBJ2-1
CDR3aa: ASSLRQGTDEQF

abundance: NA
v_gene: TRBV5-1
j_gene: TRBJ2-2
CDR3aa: ASSLATGTGTGELF

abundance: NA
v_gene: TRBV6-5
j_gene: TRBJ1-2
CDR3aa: ASSYSLGGTGYT

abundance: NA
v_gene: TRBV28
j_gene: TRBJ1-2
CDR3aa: ASSLTDRGGFGYT

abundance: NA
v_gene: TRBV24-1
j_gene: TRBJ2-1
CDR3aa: ATSDRAGQGLNEQF

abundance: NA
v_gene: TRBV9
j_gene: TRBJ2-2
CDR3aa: ASSVIGSAGELF

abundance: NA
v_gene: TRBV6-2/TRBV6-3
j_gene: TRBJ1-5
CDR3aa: ASSWRRSNQPQH

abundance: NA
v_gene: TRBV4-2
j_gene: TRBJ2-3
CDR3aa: ASSPIGDWIDTQY

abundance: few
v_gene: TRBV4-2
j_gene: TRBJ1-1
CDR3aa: ASSQDGTVGTEAF

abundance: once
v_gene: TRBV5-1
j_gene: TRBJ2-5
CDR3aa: ASSSNRLNGNFGETQY

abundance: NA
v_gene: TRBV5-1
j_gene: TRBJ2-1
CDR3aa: ASSGNRGDEQF

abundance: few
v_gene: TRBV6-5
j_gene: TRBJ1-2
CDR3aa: ASSYAGGVYGYT

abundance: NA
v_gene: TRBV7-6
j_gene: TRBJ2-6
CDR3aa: ASSLSRTGFGANVLT

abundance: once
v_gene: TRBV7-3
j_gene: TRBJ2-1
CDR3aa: ASSLNPSGSSYNEQF

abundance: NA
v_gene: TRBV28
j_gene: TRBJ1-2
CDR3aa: ASSLDRGNGYT

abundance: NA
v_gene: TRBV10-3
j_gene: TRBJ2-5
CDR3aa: AISEAAQETQY

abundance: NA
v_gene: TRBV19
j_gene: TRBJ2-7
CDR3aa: ASSMAGGYEQY

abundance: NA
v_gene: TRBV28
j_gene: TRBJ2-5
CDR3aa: ASSPFRESAQETQY

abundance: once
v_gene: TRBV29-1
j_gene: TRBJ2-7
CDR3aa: SVASRMYSPLAYEQY

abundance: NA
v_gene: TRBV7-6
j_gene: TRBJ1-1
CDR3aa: ASSPDNFEAF

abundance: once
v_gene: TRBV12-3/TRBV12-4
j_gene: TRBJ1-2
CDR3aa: ASSFGPEYGYT

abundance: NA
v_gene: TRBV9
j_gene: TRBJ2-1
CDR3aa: ASSVDWENEQF

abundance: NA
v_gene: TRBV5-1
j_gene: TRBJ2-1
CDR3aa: ASTIRGTSGDNEQF

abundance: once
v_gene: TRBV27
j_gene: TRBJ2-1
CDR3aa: ASASGTGVYNEQF

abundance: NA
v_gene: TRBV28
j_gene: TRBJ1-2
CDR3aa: ASSLLRNYGYT

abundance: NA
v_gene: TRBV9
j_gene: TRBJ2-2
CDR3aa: ASSFGNTGELF

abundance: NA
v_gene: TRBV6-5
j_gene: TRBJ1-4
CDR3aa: ASSTSGTGSRKLF